This T cell receptor beta chain was captured in a study of blood T cell repertoires in COVID-19. Study-wide context: Sites across the United States, Italy and Spain contributed samples from acute and convalescent COVID-19.

The CDR3 sequence is 15 residues long. Germline V gene lookup returns CDR1 LNHDA and CDR2 SQIVND (reference sequence). The trim removed 3 bases at V and 7 bases at J, leaving 7 bases unmatched. TCRdb's table, derived via immunoSEQ multiplex PCR, lists solely in-frame clones and lacks some. The top ten clones hold around a quarter of a sample with more than 75,000 clones, 80% to 90% of them seen once. The V call is TRBV19, the J call TRBJ1-5, with TRBD1 matching 9 bases. The TCR sequence derives from a man aged 60 to 69 with acute or convalescent COVID-19. The sequencing input was peripheral blood. In DNA form, the CDR3 reads TGTGCCAGTAGTATTACAGGGGGCGCGGGCCAGCCCCAGCATTTT. Translation gives CASSITGGAGQPQHF.